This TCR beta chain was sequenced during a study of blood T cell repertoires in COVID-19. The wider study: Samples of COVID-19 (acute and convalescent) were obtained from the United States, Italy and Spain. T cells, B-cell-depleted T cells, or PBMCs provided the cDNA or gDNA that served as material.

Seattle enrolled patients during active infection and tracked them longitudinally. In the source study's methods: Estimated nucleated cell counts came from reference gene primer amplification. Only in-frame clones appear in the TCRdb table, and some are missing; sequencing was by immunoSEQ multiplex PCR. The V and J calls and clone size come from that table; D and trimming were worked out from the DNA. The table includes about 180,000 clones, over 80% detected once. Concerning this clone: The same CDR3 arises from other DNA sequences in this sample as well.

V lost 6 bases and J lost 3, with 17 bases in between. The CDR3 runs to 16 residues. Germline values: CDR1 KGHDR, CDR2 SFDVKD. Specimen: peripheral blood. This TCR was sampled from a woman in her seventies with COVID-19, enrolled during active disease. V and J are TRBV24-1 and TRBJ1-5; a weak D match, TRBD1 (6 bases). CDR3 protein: CATSPRGSGVNQPQHF. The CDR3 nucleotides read TGTGCCACCAGTCCCCGCGGCTCAGGGGTCAATCAGCCCCAGCATTTT.